This entry concerns a single T cell receptor (beta chain). Sequencing was performed with immunoSEQ multiplex PCR; in TCRdb, only in-frame clones are kept and a portion is missing. The sample records about 38,000 clones, around nine tenths being singletons. The CDR3 has 12 residues. The data derive from a study of a mutant IDH1 vaccine in newly diagnosed glioma. Time point noted: baseline, week 1 (first vaccination visit). As for treatment: pre-vaccination baseline after standard-of-care therapy. This receptor was taken from a man younger than 35 with glioma. The chain combines TRBV21-1 with TRBJ1-5. TRBV21-1 is a pseudogene segment. Here the sequenced sample was PBMCs, taken from a glioma patient treated with radiotherapy, temozolomide or both. CDR3 loop: CARGRVNQPQHF. DNA of the CDR3: TGTGCGAGGGGGAGGGTCAATCAGCCCCAGCATTTT.